The 26 T cell receptor beta chains given below trace back to one sample, sequenced in a study of T cells in Graves' hyperthyroidism and ophthalmopathy. RNA transcripts served as the template for amplifying TCR beta CDR3 regions. Primed by the HTBI set, a first-round RT-PCR was run on the TCR CDR3. Each CDR3 protein is one row after TCRdb ran MiXCR on the multiplex PCR reads. This sample has under 450,000 distinct CDR3 sequences; about a sixth occur once, and the top ten carry roughly 15%. The sample comprised blood. The receptors here all came from a woman aged 18 to 35 with Graves' hyperthyroidism.

This clonotype was detected many times. The chain is built from TRBV7-2 and TRBJ2-3, with TRBD2 as a possible D gene (6 bases). CDR1 and CDR2 from the germline V gene are SGHTA and FQGNSA. This CDR3 region has 13 residues. CDR3 residues: CAVSAGSTDTQYF. DNA for the CDR3: TGTGCTGTTTCGGCGGGGTCCACAGATACGCAGTATTTT.

This clonotype was counted ten times or more. DNA for the CDR3: TGTGCCAGCAGTTTAAGGCATGAAAAACTGTTTTTT. Encoded protein: CASSLRHEKLFF. The chain recombines TRBV12-3 or TRBV12-4 with TRBJ1-4, with unresolved D. Trimming removed 2 bases from V and 6 bases from J, with 4 bases in between. The CDR3 covers 12 residues.

This clonotype was seen more than once but under ten times. The chain carries TRBV12-3 or TRBV12-4 and TRBJ2-2; the match to TRBD1 covers 9 bases. The CDR3 length is 15 residues. Trimming took 6 bases from V and 8 from J; bases not matched to a gene: 10. CDR3 protein: CASSPRTGAVGELFF. The DNA of the CDR3 is TGTGCCAGCAGCCCCAGGACAGGGGCTGTGGGGGAGCTGTTTTTT.

The chain carries TRBV7-2 and TRBJ2-3, with 9 bases that match TRBD2. Germline values: CDR1 SGHTA, CDR2 FQGNSA. After removal of 1 base from V and 1 base from J, the junction contained 6 bases not matched to a gene. This CDR3 is built from 17 residues. The CDR3 is CASSLELERGGTDTQYF. In nucleotides, the CDR3 is TGTGCCAGCAGCTTAGAGCTGGAGCGGGGGGGCACAGATACGCAGTATTTT.

The rearrangement joins TRBV5-1 to TRBJ2-5, with D unclear. This CDR3 spans 13 amino acids. The germline V and J ends were trimmed by 10 bases and 4 bases, with 17 bases remaining between them. Germline V gene lookup returns CDR1 SGHRS and CDR2 YFSETQ. In DNA form, the CDR3 reads TGCGCCGGACGATATTCCGTAGGAGAGACCCAGTACTTC. Translated, it gives CAGRYSVGETQYF.

A few counts support this clonotype. The chain employs TRBV10-3 and TRBJ2-7; either TRBD1 or TRBD2 may fit D (5 bases each). CDR3 length: 15 residues. Germline V gene lookup returns CDR1 ENHRY and CDR2 SYGVKD. Trimming shortened V by 3 bases and J by 0 bases, and 12 bases separated the two germline ends. CDR3: CAISDEGAGSYEQYF. CDR3 nucleotides: TGTGCCATCAGTGACGAAGGGGCGGGCTCCTACGAGCAGTACTTC.

In this sample, this clonotype turned up many times. DNA for the CDR3: TGCAGTGCTAGAGAAGGGGGCGGGTGGGCAAATACGCAGTATTTT. Translation gives CSAREGGGWANTQYF. The chain uses TRBV20-1 and TRBJ2-3; 7 bases map to TRBD1. Trimming removed 0 bases from V and 7 bases from J; junction bases left unmatched: 10. The CDR3 sequence is 15 residues long. The germline V gene encodes CDR1 DFQATT and CDR2 SNEGSKA (reference sequence).

For this clonotype: This may arise from a read error, as a much more abundant clone is one base away. The rearrangement uses TRBV10-3 and TRBJ2-5; TRBD2 aligns across 9 bases. The CDR3 spans 14 residues. V gave up 10 bases and J gave up 5 bases; unmatched junction bases: 11. CDR1 is ENHRY and CDR2 is SYGVKD in the germline V gene. CDR3 sequence: CATRAGLALETQYF. CDR3 DNA: TGTGCCACCAGAGCAGGACTAGCGTTGGAGACCCAGTACTTC.

J is TRBJ1-4 and V is TRBV7-9, with D possibly TRBD1 on 5 matching bases. CDR3 length equals 14 residues. CDR1 and CDR2 from the germline V gene are SEHNR and FQNEAQ (reference sequence). V lost 2 bases, J lost 8 bases, and 12 bases lay in between. The CDR3 sequence: CASSLIGVEEKLFF. For the CDR3, the DNA is TGTGCCAGCAGCTTAATAGGGGTGGAAGAAAAACTGTTTTTT.

Worth noting for this clonotype: Sequence at one end of the junction differs from germline and may be a read error. The V and J genes are TRBV27 and TRBJ2-2; 15 bases line up with TRBD2. The germline gives CDR1 MNHEY, CDR2 SMNVEV (reference sequence). The CDR3 is 19 residues long. The CDR3 nucleotides are TGTGCCAGCAGCAGGACTAGCGGGAGGGCCGGGGGGGGCACCGGGGAGCCGTTTTTT. As protein: CASSRTSGRAGGGTGEPFF.

The chain is built from TRBV3-1 and TRBJ2-1; 7 bases are shared with TRBD2. CDR3 length: 12 residues. V shed 4 bases, J shed 10 bases, and the junction held 4 bases outside the gene matches. The germline CDR1 and CDR2 sequences are LGHDT and YNNKEL (reference sequence). CDR3 bases: TGTGCCAGCAGCCTGGGACTAACAGAGCAGTTCTTC. This codes for CASSLGLTEQFF.

The sample holds many counts of this clonotype. The V call is TRBV12-3 or TRBV12-4, the J call TRBJ1-6; 10 bases match TRBD1. This CDR3 region has 19 residues. After removal of 4 bases from V and 5 bases from J, the junction contained 14 bases not matched to a gene. The CDR3 DNA reads TGTGCCAGCAGTTCCGGGACAGGGGTTCCTGCCCACAATAATTCACCCCTCCACTTT. Protein product: CASSSGTGVPAHNNSPLHF.

This clonotype has a handful of counts. The J gene is TRBJ1-4, the V gene TRBV5-1, with TRBD1 matching over 10 bases. Germline CDR1 is SGHRS and CDR2 is YFSETQ. This CDR3 has 14 amino acids. The J segment lost 6 bases and the V segment lost 3 bases, leaving 2 bases of the junction unmatched. The CDR3 nucleotides are TGCGCCAGCAGCTACGGGACAGGGGATGAAAAACTGTTTTTT. Encoded protein: CASSYGTGDEKLFF.

This clonotype was recorded at least ten times. This chain links TRBV5-1 with TRBJ2-1, with 12 bases lining up with TRBD2. V shed 5 bases, J shed 3 bases, and the junction held 3 bases outside the gene matches. The germline V gene has CDR1 SGHRS and CDR2 YFSETQ. CDR3 length: 15 amino acids. The CDR3 nucleotides read TGCGCCAGCAGTCGGACTAGCGGGAACTACAATGAGCAGTTCTTC. It codes for CASSRTSGNYNEQFF. Complete variable domain (other parts from reference TRBV5-1 and TRBJ2-1): KAGVTQTPRYLIKTRGQQVTLSCSPISGHRSVSWYQQTPGQGLQFLFEYFSETQRNKGNFPGRFSGRQFSNSRSEMNVSTLELGDSALYLCASSRTSGNYNEQFFGPGTRLTVL.

Only a few counts were recorded for this clonotype. The chain uses TRBV6-5 and TRBJ1-4; D unclear. Looked up from germline, CDR1 is MNHEY and CDR2 is SVGAGI. Trimming took off 0 bases at V and 0 bases at J, with 11 bases between the two ends. The CDR3 sequence is 17 residues long. CDR3 DNA sequence: TGTGCCAGCAGTTACTCACAAGTAATTGCAACTAATGAAAAACTGTTTTTT. Protein product: CASSYSQVIATNEKLFF.

This clonotype was recorded at least ten times. The rearrangement uses TRBV7-2 and TRBJ1-2; D uncertain. The germline CDR1 and CDR2 sequences are SGHTA and FQGNSA. Trimming left V 2 bases short and J 8 bases short, with 15 bases between. This CDR3 is 14 amino acids long. CDR3: CASSLSNQAWGYTF. The CDR3 region has the DNA TGTGCCAGCAGCTTATCCAACCAGGCGTGGGGCTACACCTTC.

With regard to this clonotype: Being one base from a much bigger clone, this may be a read error. The chain recombines TRBV29-1 with TRBJ1-2; a weak D match, TRBD1 (5 bases). The CDR3 covers 14 residues. V dropped 3 bases and J dropped 7 bases, with 18 bases sitting between them. Looked up from germline, CDR1 is SQVTM and CDR2 is ANQGSEA. The CDR3 bases are TGCAGCGTTGAGGTGGGCAGGGAAGCCTGTGGCTACACCTTC. Its protein is CSVEVGREACGYTF.

The table lists this clonotype with many counts. The chain uses TRBV28 and TRBJ2-7; TRBD1 matches at 7 bases. The CDR3 has 16 amino acids. Germline trimming cut 6 bases from V and 1 base from J; bases unmatched to any gene: 12. The germline V gene has CDR1 MDHEN and CDR2 SYDVKM. The CDR3 DNA follows: TGTGCCAGCAGCCCCACTACCGGGACAGCGTCCTACGAGCAGTACTTC. Amino acid sequence: CASSPTTGTASYEQYF.

This clonotype was seen only a few times. The J gene is TRBJ1-1, the V gene TRBV6-2 or TRBV6-3, with D maybe TRBD1 (6 bases). V was pared by 0 bases and J by 5 bases, with 10 bases between. The germline V gene has CDR1 MNHEY and CDR2 SVGEGT. The CDR3 spans 14 residues. The CDR3 nucleotides read TGTGCCAGCAGTTACTCCGGGGGCGGGACTGAAGCTTTCTTT. Amino acids: CASSYSGGGTEAFF.

Many counts were recorded for this clonotype. DNA for the CDR3: TGTGCCAGCACCAAGGCTAGCGGCTCCTACAATGAGCAGTTCTTC. Its protein is CASTKASGSYNEQFF. The chain uses TRBV5-5 and TRBJ2-1; 7 nucleotides align to TRBD2. The length of the CDR3 is 15 residues. Germline values: CDR1 SGHKS, CDR2 YYEKEE (reference sequence). J was trimmed by 0 bases and V by 6 bases; bases with no gene match: 6.

The rearrangement links TRBV6-1 to TRBJ1-2, with TRBD1 as a possible D gene (5 bases). The germline CDR1 and CDR2 sequences are MNHNS and SASEGT. Trimming left V 7 bases short and J 7 bases short, with 19 bases between. CDR3 size: 14 residues. CDR3 loop: CASTLGGRVLGYTF. The CDR3 nucleotides read TGTGCCAGCACCTTGGGGGGAAGGGTTCTTGGCTACACCTTC.

The chain recombines TRBV4-3 with TRBJ2-7; D tentatively reads TRBD1 or TRBD2 (5 bases each). V was pared by 0 bases and J by 8 bases, with 20 bases between. CDR3 length: 16 amino acids. Germline-derived CDR1 and CDR2 are LGHNA and YSLEER. The CDR3 spells CASSQDIGGGPGKQYF. The CDR3 DNA sequence: TGCGCCAGCAGCCAAGATATTGGTGGGGGTCCTGGTAAGCAGTACTTC.

In this sample, this clonotype turned up many times. This rearrangement joins TRBV27 to TRBJ2-5; 7 bases are a match to TRBD2. Germline CDR1 MNHEY, CDR2 SMNVEV (reference sequence). CDR3 length: 15 amino acids. The trim removed 1 base at V and 2 bases at J, leaving 4 bases unmatched. In DNA form, the CDR3 reads TGTGCCAGCAGTTTATTCGCTAGCGGACAAGAGACCCAGTACTTC. It yields the protein CASSLFASGQETQYF.

The chain joins TRBV28 to TRBJ2-2; 12 bases align to TRBD2. The junction had 6 bases not matched to a gene; V was cut back by 4 bases and J by 3 bases. In germline, CDR1 is MDHEN, CDR2 SYDVKM. The CDR3 runs 17 residues. CDR3: CASSWASGRVDTGELFF. The CDR3 DNA follows: TGTGCCAGCAGTTGGGCTAGCGGGAGGGTCGACACCGGGGAGCTGTTTTTT.

Regarding this clonotype: A much larger clone is a single base away; this may be a read error. The chain links TRBV18 to TRBJ2-7, with 8 bases that match TRBD1. CDR3 length: 14 amino acids. Germline lookup yields CDR1 KGHSH and CDR2 LQKENI. This CDR3 reads CATSPSQGAYEQYF. In DNA, the CDR3 is TGTGCCACCTCACCTTCTCAGGGGGCTTACGAGCAGTACTTC.

This chain joins TRBV4-1 and TRBJ1-1, with D unclear. Germline V gene sequence: CDR1 MGHRA, CDR2 YSYEKL. V lost 0 bases to trimming and J lost 0 bases, with 14 bases between them. The CDR3 is made up of 17 amino acids. The CDR3 region has the DNA TGCGCCAGCAGCCAAGAACATAACAGCGAGATGAACACTGAAGCTTTCTTT. It is translated as CASSQEHNSEMNTEAFF.